This TCR beta chain was profiled in a study of shared clonotypes between healthy human individuals. Study outcomes and limitations: Among donors, sharing of clonotypes was expected to be affected by sequencing depth.

V dropped 0 bases and J dropped 0; count of bases not matched to a gene: 4. The germline V gene encodes CDR1 SGHRS and CDR2 YFSETQ. The CDR3 consists of 16 residues. Running of the assay took place at deep level. Using immunoSEQ multiplex PCR, the repertoire was profiled, and TCRdb retains in-frame clones only, with some absent. The top ten clones hold around 0.4% of a sample with 2 million to 3 million clones, roughly 93% of them seen once. For this clone: Its specificity is unknown.

Sequencing was done on a sample of naive CD4+ T cells from PBMCs. The subset here: CD45RA+ positively selected. This receptor was obtained from a man aged 18 to 30 in good health. Some clones in this sample may be carry-over from other donors' samples. The chain has TRBV5-1 and TRBJ1-1; 8 bases match TRBD1. The CDR3 bases are TGCGCCAGCAGCTTGGGCAGGGGGCGGGTGAACACTGAAGCTTTCTTT. Translated: CASSLGRGRVNTEAFF.